These 4 T cell receptor beta chains were sequenced from one sample in a study of cytomegalovirus exposure and HLA in healthy donors. PCR primers comprised 60 Vbeta and 13 Jbeta primers. Profiling relied on immunoSEQ multiplex PCR, and the TCRdb table lists in-frame clones only, not all of them. The repertoire holds about 140,000 clones, with roughly 80% as singletons. Sample: PBMCs. These receptors were taken from a woman aged 40 to 50 in good health and CMV-seropositive.

This sequence joins TRBV10-1 and TRBJ2-1, with unresolved D. Between the trimmed V and J ends, which lost 4 bases and 3 bases, there was a span of 10 bases. The CDR3 runs to 14 residues. Per the germline V gene, CDR1 is WNHNN and CDR2 is SYGVQD (reference sequence). The DNA of the CDR3 is TGCGCCAGCAGTGGCGGTAATTACTACAATGAGCAGTTCTTC. Its protein product is CASSGGNYYNEQFF.

There are a few counts of this clone. V usage is TRBV7-2 and J usage is TRBJ2-7; 9 bases agree with TRBD2. The CDR3 is 15 amino acids. Germline V gene data show CDR1 as SGHTA and CDR2 as FQGNSA. The V and J ends lost 3 bases and 12 bases, in that order; junction bases with no gene match: 15. In nucleotides, the CDR3 is TGTGCCAGCAGCTTGGGCGGTCCTAGCGGGGAGGTTCGGTACTTC. Protein: CASSLGGPSGEVRYF.

The genes are TRBV7-8 and TRBJ1-2; TRBD1 agrees at 7 bases. Germline-derived CDR1 and CDR2 are SGHVS and FQNEAQ. This CDR3 contains 15 residues. V shed 4 bases and J 1 base; nucleotides not matched to a gene: 6. The CDR3 DNA sequence: TGTGCCAGCAGCTCCAGGACAGGACTTAACTATGGCTACACCTTC. This translates into CASSSRTGLNYGYTF.

The chain uses TRBV4-2 and TRBJ2-7; 10 bases map to TRBD2. Trimming cost V 0 bases and J 4 bases; bases outside gene matches: 3. The CDR3 length is 15 residues. CDR1 and CDR2 from the germline V gene are LGHNA and YNFKEQ. This chain's CDR3 is CASSQEIAGGYEQYF. CDR3 bases: TGTGCCAGCAGCCAAGAAATAGCGGGAGGTTACGAGCAGTACTTC.